Here is one T cell receptor beta chain with its context. CDR3 size: 13 residues. Trimming cost V 4 bases and J 4 bases, with 11 bases left between them. Per the germline V gene, CDR1 is MNHEY and CDR2 is SMNVEV (reference sequence). Some clones are missing from TCRdb's copy, which holds only in-frame ones; the method was immunoSEQ multiplex PCR. In the table there are 93,000 or so clones, approximately 90% of which are singletons. This sample stems from a study of T cell changes during pregnancy in multiple sclerosis. This chain connects TRBV27 to TRBJ2-7, with D possibly matching TRBD1 (6 bases). The receptor comes from a female donor with multiple sclerosis, enrolled in a pregnancy study. Sequences were derived from peripheral blood, sampled after pregnancy. The CDR3 protein is CASSSRTVYEQYF. Here the CDR3 DNA reads TGTGCCAGCAGTTCTCGGACAGTTTACGAGCAGTACTTC.